This T cell receptor (beta chain) is drawn from a study of OX40 agonist ivuxolimab in advanced cancers. V was trimmed by 8 bases and J by 4 bases, leaving 14 bases between them. Germline-derived CDR1 and CDR2 are SQVTM and ANQGSEA. This CDR3 has 12 residues. Libraries were prepared by immunoSEQ multiplex PCR; TCRdb keeps only in-frame clonotypes and omits some of them. This sample has more than 13,000 clones; more than 85% occur once, and the top ten carry 67%. J is TRBJ1-1 and V is TRBV29-1, with a possible D match to TRBD1 (5 bases). The specimen comprised CD4+ or CD8+ T cells sorted from blood, sampled in a trial of the OX40 agonist ivuxolimab. The TCR sequence derives from an adult with an advanced solid tumor such as melanoma, head and neck, liver or kidney cancer. Written as DNA, the CDR3 is TGCAGCTATGAAAAGGGGAGCACTGAAGCTTTCTTT. This encodes CSYEKGSTEAFF.